The 15 T cell receptor beta chains presented below share a single source sample, sequenced in a study of blood T cells in healthy people across ages. Then a second PCR, running roughly 7 to 11 cycles, was carried out with a sample-barcoded 5' primer and a J-beta primer mix. Each CDR3 protein gets one entry after TCRdb re-called the 5' RACE reads with MiXCR. The data show hundreds of thousands of distinct CDR3 sequences, with more than 20% seen just once and under 10% held by the top ten. A further study also used this sample, focusing on T cells of mothers and their children.

Sequenced material: blood. Receptors originate from a boy between 5 and 17 years old in good health.

This clonotype was picked up a small number of times. The genes are TRBV29-1 and TRBJ2-7; D is possibly TRBD1 (6 bases). CDR3 length equals 14 residues. The germline V gene encodes CDR1 SQVTM and CDR2 ANQGSEA. Trimming pared 3 bases from V and 2 bases from J, leaving 14 bases between. CDR3 loop: CSVESRPGAYEQYF. The CDR3 DNA is TGCAGCGTTGAGAGTCGGCCAGGGGCCTACGAGCAGTACTTC.

V and J are TRBV3-1 and TRBJ2-3, with 8 bases identical to TRBD2. Germline V gene data show CDR1 as LGHDT and CDR2 as YNNKEL (reference sequence). The CDR3 contains 19 residues. J was trimmed by 4 bases and V by 0 bases; bases with no gene match: 15. This CDR3 is CASSQDTLLAGPLPDTQYF. CDR3 DNA: TGTGCCAGCAGCCAAGATACCTTATTAGCGGGACCCCTTCCAGATACGCAGTATTTT.

This clonotype showed up just once. The V call is TRBV20-1, the J call TRBJ2-7; perhaps TRBD2 as D (6 bases). Between the trimmed V and J ends, which lost 1 base and 6 bases, there was a span of 13 bases. The CDR3 sequence is 13 residues long. Per germline, CDR1 DFQATT and CDR2 SNEGSKA (reference sequence). DNA for the CDR3: TGCAGTGCTAGAGGGACTACCCCCGGCGAGCAGTACTTC. The encoded protein is CSARGTTPGEQYF.

The chain couples TRBV27 to TRBJ1-5, with D unresolved. CDR3 length: 13 amino acids. Germline V CDR1 and CDR2: MNHEY, SMNVEV (reference sequence). V lost 3 bases and J 2 bases, leaving 5 bases between the germline ends. The CDR3 DNA reads TGTGCCAGCAGTTTGTCGCGCAATCAGCCCCAGCATTTT. Its translation is CASSLSRNQPQHF.

This clonotype came up a few times. The V call is TRBV12-3 or TRBV12-4, the J call TRBJ2-7, with D unclear. CDR3 size: 14 residues. The ends were cut back, 5 bases at V and 7 bases at J, with 18 bases in the middle. The DNA for the CDR3 is TGTGCCAGCAGTCCGGACCGCCGGAGTTGGGAGCAGTACTTC. Protein sequence: CASSPDRRSWEQYF.

J is TRBJ2-6 and V is TRBV7-9; tentative D call: TRBD1 (6 bases). This CDR3 spans 16 amino acids. V lost 6 bases, J lost 0 bases, and 12 bases lay in between. Germline CDR1 SEHNR, CDR2 FQNEAQ (reference sequence). The CDR3 coding sequence is TGTGCCAGCAGAGGGGGTGACGGCTCTGGGGCCAACGTCCTGACTTTC. As protein: CASRGGDGSGANVLTF.

This clonotype came up a few times. The chain combines TRBV4-1 with TRBJ1-4; D ambiguous. The CDR3 has 16 amino acids. CDR1 is MGHRA, CDR2 YSYEKL, per germline. Trimming cost V 0 bases and J 0 bases, with 8 bases left between them. In DNA, the CDR3 is TGCGCCAGCAGCCAAGAAAGATTTGCAACTAATGAAAAACTGTTTTTT. Encoded protein: CASSQERFATNEKLFF.

Only a few counts were recorded for this clonotype. The rearrangement uses TRBV7-8 and TRBJ2-5; tentatively, D is TRBD2 (6 bases). Trimming took off 7 bases at V and 5 bases at J, with 20 bases between the two ends. Germline CDR1 is SGHVS and CDR2 is FQNEAQ. This CDR3 has 15 residues. CDR3 sequence reads: CASTVDILTSETQYF. The CDR3 region has the DNA TGTGCCAGCACCGTAGATATTTTGACTAGTGAGACCCAGTACTTC.

The chain uses TRBV24-1 and TRBJ1-2; 7 nucleotides agree with TRBD1. The length of the CDR3 is 17 residues. The trim removed 2 bases at V and 3 bases at J, leaving 11 bases unmatched. Germline assignment: CDR1 KGHDR and CDR2 SFDVKD. CDR3 sequence (DNA): TGTGCCACCAGTGATTCGAGACCGACAGGGTCGCACTATGGCTACACCTTC. It is translated as CATSDSRPTGSHYGYTF.

Of note for this clonotype: A much larger clone differs by one base, so this may be a read error. The chain uses TRBV29-1 and TRBJ1-3; D might be TRBD1 (5 bases). The ends were cut back, 7 bases at V and 0 bases at J, with 7 bases in the middle. CDR1 and CDR2 from the germline V gene are SQVTM and ANQGSEA. The CDR3 contains 12 residues. The CDR3 here is CSAGASGNTIYF. The CDR3 bases are TGCAGCGCCGGGGCCTCTGGAAACACCATATATTTT.

This clonotype appeared many times. This chain connects TRBV9 to TRBJ2-5; D may correspond to TRBD1 or TRBD2 (5 bases each). The tail of the sequence fits TRBJ2-7 better, so the J call may be wrong. This CDR3 has 12 amino acids. Germline loops: CDR1 SGDLS, CDR2 YYNGEE. For the CDR3, the DNA is TGTGCCAGACTATTGGGGGAATGCGAGCAGTACTTC. This gives the protein CARLLGECEQYF.

The genes are TRBV20-1 and TRBJ2-7; D gene uncertain. V was clipped by 0 bases and J by 5 bases, with 17 bases between them. This CDR3 comprises 15 residues. Germline lookup yields CDR1 DFQATT and CDR2 SNEGSKA (reference sequence). CDR3 coding DNA: TGCAGTGCTAGAGACGGAGTCCGGGCGTATGACGAGCAGTACTTC. Protein sequence: CSARDGVRAYDEQYF.

This clonotype showed up many times. This CDR3 reads CASSLDGGSYNEQFF. The CDR3 nucleotides read TGCGCCAGCAGCTTGGACGGGGGTAGCTACAATGAGCAGTTCTTC. The chain combines TRBV5-1 with TRBJ2-1, with D perhaps TRBD2 (6 bases). The CDR3 loop spans 15 amino acids. The germline gives CDR1 SGHRS, CDR2 YFSETQ. V was clipped by 0 bases and J by 3 bases, with 10 bases between them.

This clonotype was observed a handful of times. This chain connects TRBV6-6 to TRBJ2-5; possibly TRBD1 or TRBD2 for D (6 bases each). Trimming cost V 4 bases and J 5 bases, with 17 bases left between them. CDR1 and CDR2 from the germline V gene are MNHNY and SVGAGI (reference sequence). The CDR3 is 15 amino acids. The DNA of the CDR3 is TGTGCCAGCAGTTCCTCGAAAGGGGGGCAGGAGACCCAGTACTTC. Translated, it gives CASSSSKGGQETQYF.

The chain links TRBV5-1 to TRBJ2-1, with D hard to call. Germline-derived CDR1 and CDR2 are SGHRS and YFSETQ. With 0 bases removed from V and 1 base from J, the gap between germline ends came to 11 bases. CDR3 length: 16 residues. The CDR3 region has the DNA TGCGCCAGCAGCTTGGCGCAGACCTTTTCCTACAATGAGCAGTTCTTC. This sequence encodes CASSLAQTFSYNEQFF.